Below, 20 T cell receptor beta chains from the same sample are listed, as sequenced in a study of Graves' ophthalmopathy and Graves' hyperthyroidism. CDR3 regions of TCR beta were amplified from RNA transcripts. RT-PCR with HTBI primers came first, then second-round multiplex PCR. TCRdb used MiXCR to reprocess the multiplex PCR reads, holding one entry per CDR3 protein. The sample contains 350,000 or so distinct CDR3 sequences, about a sixth of which appear only once. Source material: peripheral blood. Receptors originate from an adult man with Graves' ophthalmopathy.

The chain recombines TRBV5-1 with TRBJ1-6; maybe TRBD1 (6 bases). Germline V gene data show CDR1 as SGHRS and CDR2 as YFSETQ. Trimming shortened V by 5 bases and J by 7 bases, and 10 bases separated the two germline ends. This CDR3 region has 13 residues. The CDR3 spells CASSWDTNSPLHF. The CDR3 DNA reads TGCGCCAGCAGTTGGGACACAAATTCACCCCTCCACTTT.

This clonotype was observed at least ten times. The chain joins TRBV9 to TRBJ2-5; weak D call: TRBD2 (5 bases). The CDR3 is 14 residues long. The ends were cut back, 0 bases at V and 4 bases at J, with 10 bases in the middle. CDR1 and CDR2 from the germline V gene are SGDLS and YYNGEE. Here the CDR3 DNA reads TGTGCCAGCAGCGTAGCCGGGGTTTTAGAGACCCAGTACTTC. Its translation is CASSVAGVLETQYF. Together with reference TRBV9 and TRBJ2-5, the CDR3 gives the full variable domain: DSGVTQTPKHLITATGQRVTLRCSPRSGDLSVYWYQQSLDQGLQFLIQYYNGEERAKGNILERFSAQQFPDLHSELNLSSLELGDSALYFCASSVAGVLETQYFGPGTRLLVL.

This clonotype was found many times. This chain joins TRBV5-5 and TRBJ1-5; D is ambiguous. This CDR3 comprises 15 residues. Looked up from germline, CDR1 is SGHKS and CDR2 is YYEKEE (reference sequence). Trimming removed 0 bases at V and 1 base at J, with 8 bases between. CDR3 protein: CASSLVPGSNQPQHF. CDR3 nucleotide sequence: TGTGCCAGCAGCTTGGTTCCGGGCAGCAATCAGCCCCAGCATTTT.

In its sample, this clonotype was seen many times. The chain is built from TRBV6-2 or TRBV6-3 and TRBJ2-7; 8 bases are a match to TRBD2. Germline V CDR1 and CDR2: MNHEY, SVGEGT. This CDR3 has 15 amino acids. With V trimmed by 2 bases and J by 4 bases, 7 bases remained unmatched. The CDR3 DNA is TGTGCCAGCAGTTACATCAGGACTAGCAGATACGAGCAGTACTTC. Its translation: CASSYIRTSRYEQYF.

This clonotype was detected only a few times. The gene calls are TRBV5-1 and TRBJ2-4; 9 bases agree with TRBD1. Trimming at V came to 0 bases and at J to 0 bases, leaving 10 bases not matched to a gene. The germline V gene has CDR1 SGHRS and CDR2 YFSETQ. The CDR3 is made up of 19 amino acids. This CDR3 reads CASSLGILTGGLAKNIQYF. Written as DNA, the CDR3 is TGCGCCAGCAGCTTGGGGATTCTGACAGGGGGATTAGCCAAAAACATTCAGTACTTC.

This clonotype has a count of ten or more. The gene calls are TRBV2 and TRBJ2-7; D is unclear. The CDR3 totals 14 residues. Germline CDR1 is SNHLY and CDR2 is FYNNEI. V dropped 5 bases and J dropped 2 bases, with 13 bases sitting between them. DNA of the CDR3: TGTGCCAGCAGTAAGGACGCTTCTGCCTACGAGCAGTACTTC. Residues: CASSKDASAYEQYF. Variable domain in full (rest from reference TRBV2 and TRBJ2-7): EPEVTQTPSHQVTQMGQEVILRCVPISNHLYFYWYRQILGQKVEFLVSFYNNEISEKSEIFDDQFSVERPDGSNFTLKIRSTKLEDSAMYFCASSKDASAYEQYFGPGTRLTVT.

This chain joins TRBV7-2 and TRBJ2-2, with 9 bases fitting TRBD1. Germline-derived CDR1 and CDR2 are SGHTA and FQGNSA. The CDR3 length is 15 residues. The J segment lost 3 bases and the V segment lost 5 bases, leaving 4 bases of the junction unmatched. CDR3 sequence reads: CASSRTGAYTGELFF. DNA of the CDR3: TGTGCCAGCAGCCGGACAGGGGCTTACACCGGGGAGCTGTTTTTT.

This clonotype appeared many times. The CDR3 protein is CASSLEGTPVGEQYF. The CDR3 bases are TGCGCCAGCAGCTTGGAGGGGACGCCCGTGGGGGAGCAGTACTTC. The V gene is TRBV5-1, the J gene TRBJ2-7, with D perhaps assigned TRBD1 or TRBD2 (5 bases each). CDR3 length: 15 amino acids. Trimming removed 0 bases at V and 7 bases at J, with 17 bases between. From germline, CDR1 is SGHRS and CDR2 YFSETQ.

V and J are TRBV28 and TRBJ1-2, with TRBD1 matching over 8 bases. The V gene end was trimmed by 11 bases and the J gene end by 3 bases; junction bases not matched to a gene: 5. The CDR3 contains 12 residues. Germline V CDR1 and CDR2: MDHEN, SYDVKM. CDR3 residues: CALGQGDYGYTF. The DNA for the CDR3 is TGTGCCCTCGGACAGGGCGACTATGGCTACACCTTC.

This clonotype was found many times. The CDR3, as DNA: TGTGCCATCAGCGCCTTCCGCGGACAGGCAGTTGCGGGGTACACAGATACGCAGTATTTT. Its protein product is CAISAFRGQAVAGYTDTQYF. The gene calls are TRBV10-3 and TRBJ2-3; possible D gene TRBD1, 7 bases. Germline V CDR1 and CDR2: ENHRY, SYGVKD. This CDR3 spans 20 amino acids. Trimming took off 6 bases at V and 2 bases at J, with 30 bases between the two ends.

This clonotype was recorded many times. This chain links TRBV5-1 with TRBJ2-5; D remains unclear. Trimming shortened V by 0 bases and J by 1 base, and 10 bases separated the two germline ends. Per the germline V gene, CDR1 is SGHRS and CDR2 is YFSETQ. This CDR3 is 15 amino acids long. The CDR3: CASSLEGFRQETQYF. CDR3 coding DNA: TGCGCCAGCAGCTTGGAGGGATTCCGCCAAGAGACCCAGTACTTC.

This clonotype was observed a handful of times. One end of the junction fails to match germline, which may point to a read error. This rearrangement joins TRBV5-1 to TRBJ2-2; D is perhaps TRBD1 or TRBD2 (5 bases each). Looked up from germline, CDR1 is SGHRS and CDR2 is YFSETQ. The CDR3 totals 14 residues. CDR3 protein: CTSSGDRTAGELFF. DNA of the CDR3: TGCACCAGCTCCGGGGACCGCACCGCCGGGGAGCTGTTTTTT.

This clonotype was counted many times. This sequence joins TRBV7-8 and TRBJ1-5; D is unresolved. The CDR3 consists of 11 residues. Germline V gives CDR1 SGHVS, CDR2 FQNEAQ. Deletions cut 5 bases from V and 12 bases from J, with 11 bases between. DNA of the CDR3: TGTGCCAGCAGCAGCCAGGCAGTCCAGCATTTT. Translation gives CASSSQAVQHF.

The CDR3 DNA follows: TGCAGTGCTAGTGAGGGGCCGGAGACCCAGTACTTC. Translation gives CSASEGPETQYF. J is TRBJ2-5 and V is TRBV20-1; TRBD1 or TRBD2 may be the D gene (5 bases each). The germline gives CDR1 DFQATT, CDR2 SNEGSKA (reference sequence). Trimming cost V 3 bases and J 5 bases, with 10 bases left between them. The CDR3 is made up of 12 amino acids.

This clonotype was seen at least ten times. V usage is TRBV29-1 and J usage is TRBJ2-4, with 16 bases matching TRBD2. Germline CDR1 reads SQVTM; CDR2 reads ANQGSEA. V was clipped by 6 bases and J by 8 bases; unmatched bases: 4. The CDR3 is 14 residues long. CDR3 DNA: TGCAGCGTACGCGGGACTAGCGGGAGGGACATTCAGTACTTC. Translated: CSVRGTSGRDIQYF.

This clonotype was seen repeatedly, ten times or more. This chain links TRBV7-6 with TRBJ2-7; D remains unclear. The CDR3 loop spans 14 amino acids. Trimming stripped 2 bases from V and 4 bases from J, with 12 bases between. Germline V gives CDR1 SGHVS, CDR2 FNYEAQ. The CDR3 coding sequence is TGTGCCAGCAGCTTAAGTGGCAACGGGTACGAGCAGTACTTC. Translated: CASSLSGNGYEQYF.

This clonotype was picked up many times. The chain recombines TRBV3-1 with TRBJ2-7; D gene uncertain. CDR1 LGHDT and CDR2 YNNKEL come from the germline V gene (reference sequence). V dropped 1 base and J dropped 0 bases, with 10 bases sitting between them. The CDR3 is made up of 15 amino acids. CDR3 DNA sequence: TGTGCCAGCAGCCAAGCGGCTAAGCCCTCCTACGAGCAGTACTTC. It is translated as CASSQAAKPSYEQYF.

This clonotype has a count of ten or more. The V call is TRBV28, the J call TRBJ1-3; no clear D gene. V lost 6 bases, J lost 0 bases, and 9 bases lay in between. The germline gives CDR1 MDHEN, CDR2 SYDVKM. The CDR3 runs to 14 residues. CDR3 amino acids: CASRTPYSGNTIYF. The CDR3 DNA sequence: TGTGCCAGCAGGACCCCCTACTCTGGAAACACCATATATTTT.

This clonotype was seen more than once but under ten times. One base away lies a much larger clone, so this may be a sequencing read error. The chain links TRBV7-6 to TRBJ2-5, with 8 bases lining up with TRBD2. Germline V gene data show CDR1 as SGHVS and CDR2 as FNYEAQ. This CDR3 region has 18 residues. As DNA, the CDR3 is TGTGCCAGCAGCCCGACCCGGCCGGGAGGGTCGGTGGGAGAGACCCAGCACTTC. This gives the protein CASSPTRPGGSVGETQHF.

This clonotype was counted a few times. This may be a read error, as it is one base from a much larger clone. The V and J genes are TRBV5-1 and TRBJ2-7; the match to TRBD1 covers 9 bases. The CDR3 is 15 residues long. From germline, CDR1 is SGHRS and CDR2 YFSETQ. The CDR3 protein is CVSSPSGQGIYEQYF. CDR3 sequence (DNA): TGCGTCAGCAGCCCGAGCGGACAGGGGATCTACGAGCAGTACTTC.